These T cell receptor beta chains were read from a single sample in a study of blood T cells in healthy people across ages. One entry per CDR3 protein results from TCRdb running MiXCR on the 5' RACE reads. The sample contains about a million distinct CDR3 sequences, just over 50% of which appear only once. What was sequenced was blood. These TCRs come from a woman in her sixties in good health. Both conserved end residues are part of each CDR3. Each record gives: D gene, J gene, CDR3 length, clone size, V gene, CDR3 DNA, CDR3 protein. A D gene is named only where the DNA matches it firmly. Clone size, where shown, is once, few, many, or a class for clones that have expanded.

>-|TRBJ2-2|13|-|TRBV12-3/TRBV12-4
TGTGCCAGCAGAACCGACGGCACCGGGGAGCTGTTTTTT
CASRTDGTGELFF
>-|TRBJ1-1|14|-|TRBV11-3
TGTGCCAGCAGCGTAGGTCCGGGGAAACCTGAAGCTTTCTTT
CASSVGPGKPEAFF
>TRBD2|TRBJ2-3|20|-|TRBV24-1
TGTGCCACCAGTGGAACAGAACTCGGGACTAGCGGGATATACACAGATACGCAGTATTTT
CATSGTELGTSGIYTDTQYF
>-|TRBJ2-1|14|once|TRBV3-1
TGTGCCAGCAGCCAAGCCAGGGCCCACGGGGAGCAGTTCTTC
CASSQARAHGEQFF
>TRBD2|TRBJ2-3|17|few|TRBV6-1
TGTGCCAGCAGTGGCTGGCTAGCGGGAGGGAACACAGATACGCAGTATTTT
CASSGWLAGGNTDTQYF
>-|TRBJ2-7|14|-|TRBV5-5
TGTGCCAGCAGCTTCTGGTTCGGTATCGACGAGCAGTACTTC
CASSFWFGIDEQYF
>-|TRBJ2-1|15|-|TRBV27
TGTGCCAGCAGTTTAAGGAAGAGCCCCTACAATGAGCAGTTCTTC
CASSLRKSPYNEQFF
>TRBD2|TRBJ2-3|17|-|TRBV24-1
TGTGCCACCAGTGCCAGACTAGCGGGAGCCTGCACAGATACGCAGTATTTT
CATSARLAGACTDTQYF
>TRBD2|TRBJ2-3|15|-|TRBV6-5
TGTGCCAGCAAACGCCCGGGACTAGCGTCAGATACGCAGTATTTT
CASKRPGLASDTQYF
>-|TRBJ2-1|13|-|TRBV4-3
TGCGCCAGCAGCCCCACCAGGGGAGAGACCCAGTTCTTC
CASSPTRGETQFF